What follows are 3 T cell receptor beta chains derived from one specimen sequenced in a study of shared clonotypes between healthy human individuals. Sequencing was performed with immunoSEQ multiplex PCR; in TCRdb, only in-frame clones are kept and a portion is missing. Of 850,000 to 1,200,000 clones listed, about 75% are singletons. The source material was memory CD4+ T cells sorted from blood. Described subset: CD45RA-negative fraction. The receptor set was obtained from a man aged 18-30 years in good health.

V gene TRBV7-2 combines with J gene TRBJ2-1; possibly TRBD1 or TRBD2 for D (5 bases each). The V and J ends lost 4 bases and 7 bases respectively, with 11 bases between them. Germline V gives CDR1 SGHTA, CDR2 FQGNSA. The CDR3 contains 13 residues. The DNA of the CDR3 is TGTGCCAGCAGCTCCCGGGGACGGAATGAGCAGTTCTTC. It encodes CASSSRGRNEQFF.

For this clone: This sample includes further DNA sequences coding for the same CDR3. The chain is built from TRBV30 and TRBJ1-1; D unclear. The CDR3 is made up of 14 amino acids. With 4 bases removed from V and 2 bases from J, the gap between germline ends came to 14 bases. Germline V CDR1 and CDR2: GTSNPN, SVGIG (reference sequence). The CDR3 loop reads CAWNLRVGNTEAFF. The CDR3 DNA reads TGTGCCTGGAATTTAAGAGTAGGAAACACTGAAGCTTTCTTT.

This clone occurred many times. Other DNA variants within this sample encode the same CDR3. This rearrangement joins TRBV2 to TRBJ1-1, with 7 bases that match TRBD1. Germline values: CDR1 SNHLY, CDR2 FYNNEI. The CDR3 has 13 residues. J lost 1 base, V lost 5 bases, and 1 base had no gene match. CDR3 protein: CASSQGENTEAFF. The DNA for the CDR3 is TGTGCCAGCAGTCAGGGGGAGAACACTGAAGCTTTCTTT.